The clone carrying this T cell receptor (beta chain) was seen repeatedly, ten times or more. This sample was taken from a study of regulatory T cells in long-lasting Graves disease. For TCR beta, libraries came from iRepertoire HTBI primers and Arm-PCR of CDR3 regions. TCRdb redid the calling of the multiplex PCR reads with MiXCR, one entry per CDR3 protein. The table lists approximately 350,000 distinct CDR3 sequences, 12% of them singletons, with under 20% in the top ten. With 0 bases removed from V and 7 bases from J, the gap between germline ends came to 13 bases. This CDR3 comprises 14 residues. The germline CDR1 and CDR2 sequences are DFQATT and SNEGSKA (reference sequence). Indicated time point: newly diagnosed GD, antithyroid drugs for less than 3 months. Making the TCR library involved RNA that had been extracted from PBMCs. Another study also made use of these data, one on T cells in Graves' hyperthyroidism and ophthalmopathy.

The sample in question was peripheral blood mononuclear cells (PBMCs), obtained at new diagnosis, from a patient treated with antithyroid drugs. This receptor was obtained from a woman aged 18-29 years with Graves disease. This rearrangement joins TRBV20-1 to TRBJ1-5; a weak D match, TRBD1 (5 bases). CDR3 residues: CSARDGTGIQPQHF. DNA for the CDR3: TGCAGTGCTAGAGATGGGACGGGGATCCAGCCCCAGCATTTT.